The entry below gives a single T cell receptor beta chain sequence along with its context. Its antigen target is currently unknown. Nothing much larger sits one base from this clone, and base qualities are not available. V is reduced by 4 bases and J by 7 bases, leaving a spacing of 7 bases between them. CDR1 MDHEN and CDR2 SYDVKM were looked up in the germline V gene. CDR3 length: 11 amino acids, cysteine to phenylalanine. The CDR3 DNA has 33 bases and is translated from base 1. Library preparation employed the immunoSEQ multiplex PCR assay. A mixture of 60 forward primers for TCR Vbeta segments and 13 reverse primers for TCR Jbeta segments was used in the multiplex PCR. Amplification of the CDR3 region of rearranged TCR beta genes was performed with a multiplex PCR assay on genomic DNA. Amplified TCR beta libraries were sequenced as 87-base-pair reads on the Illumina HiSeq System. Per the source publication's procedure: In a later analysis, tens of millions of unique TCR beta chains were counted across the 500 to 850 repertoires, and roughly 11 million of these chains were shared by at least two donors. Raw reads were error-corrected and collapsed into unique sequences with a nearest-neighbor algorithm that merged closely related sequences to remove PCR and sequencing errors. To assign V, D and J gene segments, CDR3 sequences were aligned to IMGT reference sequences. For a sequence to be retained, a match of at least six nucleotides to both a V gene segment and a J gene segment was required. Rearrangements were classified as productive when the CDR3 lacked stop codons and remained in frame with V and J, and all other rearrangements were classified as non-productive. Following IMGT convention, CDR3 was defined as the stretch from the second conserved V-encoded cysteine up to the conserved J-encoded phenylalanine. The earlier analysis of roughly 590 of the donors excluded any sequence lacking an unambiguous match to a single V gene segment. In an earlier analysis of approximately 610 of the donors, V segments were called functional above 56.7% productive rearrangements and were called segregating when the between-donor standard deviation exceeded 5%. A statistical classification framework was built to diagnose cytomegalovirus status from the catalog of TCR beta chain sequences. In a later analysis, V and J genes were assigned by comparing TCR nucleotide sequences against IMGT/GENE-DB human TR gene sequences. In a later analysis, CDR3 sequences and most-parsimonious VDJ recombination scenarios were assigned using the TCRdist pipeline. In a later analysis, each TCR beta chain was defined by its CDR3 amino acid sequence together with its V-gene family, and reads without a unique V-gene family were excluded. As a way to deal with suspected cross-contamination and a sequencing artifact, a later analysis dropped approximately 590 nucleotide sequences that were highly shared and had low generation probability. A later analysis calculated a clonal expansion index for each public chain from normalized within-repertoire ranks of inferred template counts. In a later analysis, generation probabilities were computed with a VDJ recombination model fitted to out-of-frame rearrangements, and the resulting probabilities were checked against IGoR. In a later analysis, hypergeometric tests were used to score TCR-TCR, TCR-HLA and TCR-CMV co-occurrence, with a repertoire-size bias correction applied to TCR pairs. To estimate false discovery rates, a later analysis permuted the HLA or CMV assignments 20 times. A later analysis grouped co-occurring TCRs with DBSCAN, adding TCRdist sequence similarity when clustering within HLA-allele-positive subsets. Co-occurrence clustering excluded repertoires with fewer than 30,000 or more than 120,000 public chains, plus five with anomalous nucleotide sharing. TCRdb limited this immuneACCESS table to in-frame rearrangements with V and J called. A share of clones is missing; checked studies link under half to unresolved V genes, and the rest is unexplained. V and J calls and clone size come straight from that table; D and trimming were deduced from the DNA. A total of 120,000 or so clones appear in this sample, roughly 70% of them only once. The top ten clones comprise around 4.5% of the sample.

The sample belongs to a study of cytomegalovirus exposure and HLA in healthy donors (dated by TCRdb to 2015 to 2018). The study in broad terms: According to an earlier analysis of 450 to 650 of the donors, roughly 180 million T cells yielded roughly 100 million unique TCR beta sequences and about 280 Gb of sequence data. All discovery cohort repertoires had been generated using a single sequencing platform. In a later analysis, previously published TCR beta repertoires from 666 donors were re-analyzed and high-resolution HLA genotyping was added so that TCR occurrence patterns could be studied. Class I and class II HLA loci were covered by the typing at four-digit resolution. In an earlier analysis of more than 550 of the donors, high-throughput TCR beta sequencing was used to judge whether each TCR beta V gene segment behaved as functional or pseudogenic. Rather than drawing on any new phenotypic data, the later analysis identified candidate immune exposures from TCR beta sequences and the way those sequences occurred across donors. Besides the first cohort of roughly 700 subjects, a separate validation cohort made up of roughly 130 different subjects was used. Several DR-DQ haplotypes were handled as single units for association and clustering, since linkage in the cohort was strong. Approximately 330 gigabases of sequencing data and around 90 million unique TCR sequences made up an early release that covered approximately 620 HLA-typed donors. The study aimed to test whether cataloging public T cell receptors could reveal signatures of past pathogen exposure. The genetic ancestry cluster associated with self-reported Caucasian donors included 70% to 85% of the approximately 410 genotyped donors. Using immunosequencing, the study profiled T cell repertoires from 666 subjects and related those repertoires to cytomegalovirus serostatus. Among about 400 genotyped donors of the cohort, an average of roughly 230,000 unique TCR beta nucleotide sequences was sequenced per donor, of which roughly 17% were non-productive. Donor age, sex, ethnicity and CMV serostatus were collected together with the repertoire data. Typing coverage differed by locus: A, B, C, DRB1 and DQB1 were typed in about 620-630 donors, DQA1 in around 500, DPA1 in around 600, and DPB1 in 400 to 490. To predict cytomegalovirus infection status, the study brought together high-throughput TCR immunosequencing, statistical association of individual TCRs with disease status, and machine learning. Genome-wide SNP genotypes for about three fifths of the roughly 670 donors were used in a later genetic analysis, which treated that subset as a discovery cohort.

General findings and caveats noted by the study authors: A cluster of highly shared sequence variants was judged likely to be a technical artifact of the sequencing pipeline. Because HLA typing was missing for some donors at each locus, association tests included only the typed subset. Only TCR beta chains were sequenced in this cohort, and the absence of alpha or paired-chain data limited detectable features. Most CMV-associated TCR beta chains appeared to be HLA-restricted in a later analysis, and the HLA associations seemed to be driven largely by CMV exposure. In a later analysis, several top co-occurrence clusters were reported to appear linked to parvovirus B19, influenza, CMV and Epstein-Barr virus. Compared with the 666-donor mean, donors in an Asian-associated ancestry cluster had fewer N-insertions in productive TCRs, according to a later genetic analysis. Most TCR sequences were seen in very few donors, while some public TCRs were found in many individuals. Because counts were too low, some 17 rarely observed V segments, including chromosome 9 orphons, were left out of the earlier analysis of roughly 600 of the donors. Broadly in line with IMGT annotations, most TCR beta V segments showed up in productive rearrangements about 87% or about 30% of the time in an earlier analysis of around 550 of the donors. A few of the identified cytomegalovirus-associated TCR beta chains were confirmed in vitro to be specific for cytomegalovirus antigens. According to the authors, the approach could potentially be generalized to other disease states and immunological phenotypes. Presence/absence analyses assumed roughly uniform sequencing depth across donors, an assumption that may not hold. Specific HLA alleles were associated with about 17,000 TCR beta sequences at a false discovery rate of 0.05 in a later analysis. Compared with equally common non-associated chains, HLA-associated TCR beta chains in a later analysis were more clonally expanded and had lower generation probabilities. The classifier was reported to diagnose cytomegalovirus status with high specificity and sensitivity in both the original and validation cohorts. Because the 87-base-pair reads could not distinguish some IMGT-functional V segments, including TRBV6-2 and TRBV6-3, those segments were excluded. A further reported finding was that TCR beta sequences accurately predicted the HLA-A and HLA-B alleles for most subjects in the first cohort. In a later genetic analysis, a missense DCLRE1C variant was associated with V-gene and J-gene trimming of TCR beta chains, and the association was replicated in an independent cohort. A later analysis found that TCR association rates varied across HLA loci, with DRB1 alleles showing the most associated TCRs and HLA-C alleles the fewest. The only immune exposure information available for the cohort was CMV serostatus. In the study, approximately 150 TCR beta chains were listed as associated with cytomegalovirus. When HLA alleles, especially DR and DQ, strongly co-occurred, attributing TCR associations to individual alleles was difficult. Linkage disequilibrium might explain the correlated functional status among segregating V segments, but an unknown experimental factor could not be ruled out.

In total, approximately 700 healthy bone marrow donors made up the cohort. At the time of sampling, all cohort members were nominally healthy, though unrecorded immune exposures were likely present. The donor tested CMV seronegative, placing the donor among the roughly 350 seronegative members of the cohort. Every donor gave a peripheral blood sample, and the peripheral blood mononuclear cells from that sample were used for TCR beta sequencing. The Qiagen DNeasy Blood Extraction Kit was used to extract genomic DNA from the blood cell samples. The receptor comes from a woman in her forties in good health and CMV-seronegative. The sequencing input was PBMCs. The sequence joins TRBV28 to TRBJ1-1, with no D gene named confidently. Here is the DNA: TGTGCCAGCAGTTCGGTTAGTGAAGCTTTCTTT. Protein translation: CASSSVSEAFF.